This TCR beta chain was profiled in a study of radiotherapy plus CTLA-4 blockade in lung cancer. Across the whole study: Objective response rate was around 20%; disease control rate, approximately 33%.

The study, taken as a whole, reports: Peripheral blood showed expansion of tumor-derived TCR clones after radiotherapy and ipilimumab.

The method was immunoSEQ multiplex PCR; TCRdb's version includes in-frame clones alone and lacks a portion of them. The sample records about 1,600 clones, about nine tenths being singletons. Receiving focal radiation plus CTLA-4 blockade with ipilimumab were patients who had chemo-refractory metastatic non-small-cell lung cancer. Of note for this clone: Its antigen remains unknown.

This TCR derives from a human donor with non-small cell lung cancer who had a complete response to radiotherapy plus ipilimumab. Sequenced here: tumor tissue, sampled from a patient treated with radiotherapy plus ipilimumab.

DNA of the CDR3: TGTGCCACCGCTCCGTGGACAAACTACGAGCAGTACGTC. This sequence encodes CATAPWTNYEQYV. This chain joins TRBV7-8 and TRBJ2-7; possibly TRBD1 for D (5 bases). Germline V gene lookup returns CDR1 SGHVS and CDR2 FQNEAQ. V lost 10 bases to trimming and J lost 3 bases, with 16 bases between them. The CDR3 is 13 amino acids.